These 18 T cell receptor beta chains originate from one sample sequenced in a study of beta chain features in type 1 diabetes. Regarding the study as a whole: Patients with Type 1 diabetes showed moderately but significantly shorter TCRB CDR3s in all four CD4+ subsets.

No antigen has been identified for these receptors. Expressed TCRB transcripts were sequenced after all isolated RNA was converted to cDNA. Sequenced by immunoSEQ multiplex PCR; TCRdb stores in-frame clones only, minus some. The sample holds a few hundred thousand clones, approximately 13% seen once. The sequencing sample was made of naive CD4+ T cells from blood. The receptors derive from a woman younger than 35 with type 1 diabetes.

The chain uses TRBV30 and TRBJ2-1, with 9 bases identical to TRBD2. With V trimmed by 4 bases and J by 4 bases, 5 bases remained unmatched. Germline CDR1 reads GTSNPN; CDR2 reads SVGIG (reference sequence). This CDR3 is built from 14 residues. The CDR3 here is CAWTGSGSYNEQFF. For the CDR3, the DNA is TGTGCCTGGACAGGTAGCGGGAGTTACAATGAGCAGTTCTTC.

V usage is TRBV7-9 and J usage is TRBJ2-5; TRBD2 matches 8 bases. This CDR3 spans 15 amino acids. Germline CDR1 and CDR2: SEHNR and FQNEAQ (reference sequence). Trimming at V came to 5 bases and at J to 5 bases, leaving 10 bases not matched to a gene. CDR3 protein: CASSPEGSGIETQYF. CDR3 nucleotides: TGTGCCAGCAGCCCCGAGGGTAGCGGGATCGAGACCCAGTACTTC.

This rearrangement joins TRBV2 to TRBJ2-1; TRBD2 matches at 7 bases. Germline trimming cut 6 bases from V and 9 bases from J; bases unmatched to any gene: 11. This CDR3 comprises 14 residues. In germline, CDR1 is SNHLY, CDR2 FYNNEI. CDR3 coding DNA: TGTGCCAGCAGCCAGTTTCGCGGGAGCACTGAGCAGTTCTTC. It is translated as CASSQFRGSTEQFF.

This chain connects TRBV18 to TRBJ2-5; D ambiguous. The CDR3 has 14 residues. V was trimmed by 0 bases and J by 1 base, leaving 6 bases between them. Germline CDR1 reads KGHSH; CDR2 reads LQKENI. The CDR3 spells CASSPPAVQETQYF. The CDR3 DNA reads TGTGCCAGCTCACCACCTGCAGTCCAAGAGACCCAGTACTTC.

In this sample, this clone turned up a few times. The CDR3 DNA sequence: TGTGCCAGCAGCCTCCTTCCTGGGGGGAAGAACACCGGGGAGCTGTTTTTT. It translates to CASSLLPGGKNTGELFF. This sequence joins TRBV7-9 and TRBJ2-2; tentative D call: TRBD2 (6 bases). Germline V gene data show CDR1 as SEHNR and CDR2 as FQNEAQ (reference sequence). The CDR3 covers 17 residues. The V end lost 5 bases, the J end lost 1 base, and 17 bases lay between the germline ends.

The chain combines TRBV7-9 with TRBJ1-1, with D possibly being TRBD1 (6 bases). The CDR3 runs 15 residues. Trimming shortened V by 1 base and J by 4 bases, and 13 bases separated the two germline ends. Germline V gives CDR1 SEHNR, CDR2 FQNEAQ (reference sequence). CDR3 protein: CASSLVGGAGTEAFF. Here the CDR3 DNA reads TGTGCCAGCAGCTTAGTTGGGGGGGCTGGCACTGAAGCTTTCTTT.

This sequence joins TRBV28 and TRBJ2-3; 14 bases are shared with TRBD2. There are 19 residues in the CDR3. After removal of 5 bases from V and 2 bases from J, the junction contained 12 bases not matched to a gene. Germline V gene sequence: CDR1 MDHEN, CDR2 SYDVKM. The CDR3 DNA reads as TGTGCCAGCAGTCCCATGCCTGGACTAGCGGGAGGCTTCACAGATACGCAGTATTTT. This encodes CASSPMPGLAGGFTDTQYF. The full variable domain, rest sourced from reference TRBV28 and TRBJ2-3, is DVKVTQSSRYLVKRTGEKVFLECVQDMDHENMFWYRQDPGLGLRLIYFSYDVKMKEKGDIPEGYSVSREKKERFSLILESASTNQTSMYLCASSPMPGLAGGFTDTQYFGPGTRLTVL.

The genes are TRBV4-3 and TRBJ1-2; possibly TRBD1 for D (6 bases). The CDR3 runs 14 residues. Germline V lookup: CDR1 LGHNA, CDR2 YSLEER. The germline V and J ends were trimmed by 1 base and 8 bases, with 14 bases remaining between them. The CDR3 region has the DNA TGCGCCAGCAGCCAAGGGACAGCGAGGGCCGGCTACACCTTC. Translated, it gives CASSQGTARAGYTF.

The chain is built from TRBV30 and TRBJ1-4; no reliable D call. Looked up from germline, CDR1 is GTSNPN and CDR2 is SVGIG (reference sequence). V was shortened by 3 bases and J by 8 bases, with 7 bases between the two germline ends. There are 11 residues in the CDR3. CDR3: CAWSPGEKLFF. CDR3 sequence (DNA): TGTGCCTGGAGCCCGGGGGAAAAACTGTTTTTT.

This clone was counted a few times. This sequence joins TRBV5-1 and TRBJ1-1; D perhaps matches TRBD1 (6 bases). Per germline, CDR1 SGHRS and CDR2 YFSETQ. The V and J ends lost 3 bases and 0 bases respectively, with 12 bases between them. The CDR3 is 15 amino acids. In DNA, the CDR3 is TGCGCCAGCAGCTCGGGGGGCAACATGAACACTGAAGCTTTCTTT. Translating it yields CASSSGGNMNTEAFF. The complete variable domain, with remaining parts taken from reference TRBV5-1 and TRBJ1-1, reads KAGVTQTPRYLIKTRGQQVTLSCSPISGHRSVSWYQQTPGQGLQFLFEYFSETQRNKGNFPGRFSGRQFSNSRSEMNVSTLELGDSALYLCASSSGGNMNTEAFFGQGTRLTVV.

This rearrangement joins TRBV18 to TRBJ2-7; 9 bases line up with TRBD2. J lost 2 bases, V lost 4 bases, and 3 bases had no gene match. The CDR3 runs to 14 residues. The V gene's germline CDR1 is KGHSH and CDR2 LQKENI. As DNA, the CDR3 is TGTGCCAGCTCACGGGGACTAGCCACCTACGAGCAGTACGTC. Its translation: CASSRGLATYEQYV.

V is TRBV4-3 and J is TRBJ1-1; 8 bases fit TRBD1. The CDR3 has 16 amino acids. The germline V gene has CDR1 LGHNA and CDR2 YSLEER. V trimming: 3 bases; J trimming: 3 bases; junction bases outside the gene matches: 9. CDR3 amino acids: CASSHGQGSVYTEAFF. The DNA of the CDR3 is TGCGCCAGCAGCCACGGACAGGGAAGTGTGTACACTGAAGCTTTCTTT.

In this sample, this clone turned up a few times. The chain employs TRBV10-3 and TRBJ2-3; D not resolved. This CDR3 comprises 13 residues. V lost 6 bases, J lost 0 bases, and 7 bases lay in between. Germline V CDR1 and CDR2: ENHRY, SYGVKD. The CDR3 DNA reads as TGTGCCATCAGCCAACTCAGCACAGATACGCAGTATTTT. Protein sequence: CAISQLSTDTQYF.

This clone turned up a few times. The V call is TRBV4-1, the J call TRBJ2-3; TRBD2 aligns across 8 bases. The trim removed 4 bases at V and 0 bases at J, leaving 18 bases unmatched. CDR1 and CDR2 from the germline V gene are MGHRA and YSYEKL. CDR3 length: 20 residues. CDR3 sequence: CASSPSSPHLAGTSTDTQYF. CDR3 nucleotides: TGCGCCAGCAGCCCTTCCTCCCCCCACCTAGCGGGTACTAGCACAGATACGCAGTATTTT.

This clone appeared a few times. The same CDR3 arises from other DNA sequences in this sample as well. The chain recombines TRBV11-2 with TRBJ1-1; D possibly corresponds to TRBD1 (5 bases). The V gene's germline CDR1 is SGHAT and CDR2 FQNNGV. V was cut by 5 bases and J by 1 base, with 8 bases left in between. The CDR3 consists of 13 residues. CDR3 protein: CASSLDRNTEAFF. In DNA, the CDR3 is TGTGCCAGCAGCCTCGACAGGAACACTGAAGCTTTCTTT.

This chain joins TRBV28 and TRBJ2-1, with 7 bases matching TRBD2. With 4 bases clipped from V and 10 bases from J, the junction kept 16 bases outside the gene matches. From germline, CDR1 is MDHEN and CDR2 SYDVKM. The CDR3 consists of 16 residues. The CDR3 loop is CASSSLGDPKAGEQFF. CDR3 nucleotide sequence: TGTGCCAGCAGTTCGCTGGGGGACCCCAAAGCGGGGGAGCAGTTCTTC. The full variable domain, its missing parts supplied by reference TRBV28 and TRBJ2-1, is DVKVTQSSRYLVKRTGEKVFLECVQDMDHENMFWYRQDPGLGLRLIYFSYDVKMKEKGDIPEGYSVSREKKERFSLILESASTNQTSMYLCASSSLGDPKAGEQFFGPGTRLTVL.

As DNA, the CDR3 is TGTGCCAGTAGTACCGGACTAGCGGGACGGACCCTAGCCAAAAACATTCAGTACTTC. This codes for CASSTGLAGRTLAKNIQYF. The V and J genes are TRBV19 and TRBJ2-4, with 12 bases aligning to TRBD2. CDR3 size: 19 residues. Unmatched junction bases numbered 10, after V lost 4 bases and J lost 0 bases. CDR1 is LNHDA and CDR2 is SQIVND in the germline V gene (reference sequence). Combining the CDR3 with reference TRBV19 and TRBJ2-4 gives the whole variable domain DGGITQSPKYLFRKEGQNVTLSCEQNLNHDAMYWYRQDPGQGLRLIYYSQIVNDFQKGDIAEGYSVSREKKESFPLTVTSAQKNPTAFYLCASSTGLAGRTLAKNIQYFGAGTRLSVL.

The genes are TRBV5-6 and TRBJ2-1; 8 bases are a match to TRBD2. Per germline, CDR1 SGHDT and CDR2 YYEEEE. V trimming: 7 bases; J trimming: 0 bases; junction bases outside the gene matches: 6. CDR3 size: 15 residues. DNA of the CDR3: TGTGCCAGCGGGTTTACTAGCGGCTCCTACAATGAGCAGTTCTTC. The encoded protein is CASGFTSGSYNEQFF.